This is a list of T cell receptor beta chains from one sample in a study of shared clonotypes between healthy human individuals. Sequenced by immunoSEQ multiplex PCR; TCRdb stores in-frame clones only, minus some. This table has some 2 million clones, about 95% appearing once. The sample taken for sequencing was naive CD8+ T cells sorted from blood. The receptors were sampled from a young man in good health. CDR3s include the opening cysteine and the closing phenylalanine or tryptophan. A D gene is named only where the DNA matches it firmly.

>TRBV4-3|TRBJ1-3|NA
TGCGCCAGCAGCCAAGATCGCGAGGGCTCGTCTGGAAACACCATATATTTT
CASSQDREGSSGNTIYF
>TRBV6-5|TRBJ2-2|TRBD1
TGTGCCAGCAGTTCCGGGACAGGGGGCCGAACCGGGGAGCTGTTTTTT
CASSSGTGGRTGELFF
>TRBV5-1|TRBJ1-1|NA
TGCGCCAGCAGCTTCCTGAACCCGGGGACTGAAGCTTTCTTT
CASSFLNPGTEAFF
>TRBV2|TRBJ2-6|TRBD1
TGTGCCAGCAGCGACCCAGGGGGCCCCCCTGGGGCCAACGTCCTGACTTTC
CASSDPGGPPGANVLTF
>TRBV9|TRBJ2-5|TRBD2
TGTGCCAGCAGCGCAGGTGGCGGGAGGGACCACAAAGGGCACTTC
CASSAGGGRDHKGHF
>TRBV12-5|TRBJ1-4|NA
TGTGCTAGTGCCTCTTCCCGGGACCCCAGGAGGAAACTGTTTTTT
CASASSRDPRRKLFF
>TRBV5-1|TRBJ1-1|NA
TGCGCCAGCAGCTTACCACAGGGCACTGAAGCTTTCTTT
CASSLPQGTEAFF
>TRBV6-5|TRBJ1-6|TRBD1
TGTGCCAGCAGTTGGGGACAGGGTTTCAATAATTCACCCCTCCACTTT
CASSWGQGFNNSPLHF
>TRBV5-4|TRBJ2-7|NA
TGTGCCAGCAGCTCTGACGGGACCTACGAGCAGTACTTC
CASSSDGTYEQYF
>TRBV7-9|TRBJ2-2|TRBD2
TGTGCCAGCAGCCAAACTAGCGGGAAGACAGGGGAGCTGTTTTTT
CASSQTSGKTGELFF
>TRBV5-1|TRBJ2-7|NA
TGCGCCAGCAGCTTGTCCCCCTCCTACGAGCAGTACTTC
CASSLSPSYEQYF
>TRBV7-2|TRBJ2-7|TRBD2
TGTGCCAGCAGCTGGACTAGCGGGACCTTCTACGAGCAGTACTTC
CASSWTSGTFYEQYF
>TRBV2|TRBJ2-1|NA
TGTGCCAGCAGTGCAGGAGACCCCAAGAACTCCTACAATGAGCAGTTCTTC
CASSAGDPKNSYNEQFF
>TRBV28|TRBJ1-1|NA
TGTGCCAGCAGAGACGACAATATGGCGACGAACTTGAACACTGAAGCTTTCTTT
CASRDDNMATNLNTEAFF
>TRBV7-9|TRBJ1-1|TRBD1
TGTGCCAGCAGCAGAGGGGGCGGCACTGAAGCTTTCTTT
CASSRGGGTEAFF
>TRBV19|TRBJ2-2|TRBD1
TGTGCCGGCTCGTACAGGGGCGCCGGGGAGCTGTTTTTT
CAGSYRGAGELFF
>TRBV27|TRBJ2-5|NA
TGTGCCAGCAGTTTTTCGGATGGAGAAGAGACCCAGTACTTC
CASSFSDGEETQYF